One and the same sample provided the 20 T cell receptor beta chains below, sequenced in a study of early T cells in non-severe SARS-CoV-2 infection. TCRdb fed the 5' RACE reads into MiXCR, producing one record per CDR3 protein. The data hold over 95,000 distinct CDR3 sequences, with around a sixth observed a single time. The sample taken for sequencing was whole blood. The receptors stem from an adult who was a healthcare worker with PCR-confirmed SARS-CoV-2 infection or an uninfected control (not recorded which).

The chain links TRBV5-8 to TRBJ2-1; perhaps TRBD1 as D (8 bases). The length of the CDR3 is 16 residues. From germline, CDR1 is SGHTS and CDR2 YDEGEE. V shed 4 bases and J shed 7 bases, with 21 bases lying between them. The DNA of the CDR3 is TGTGCCAGCAGCCCCCACAGGGGGGGGCGGATGAATGAGCAGTTCTTC. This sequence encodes CASSPHRGGRMNEQFF.

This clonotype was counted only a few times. The CDR3 coding sequence is TGTGCCAGCAGCTCGGACAGGGCGAATCTAGGGGACGAGCAGTACTTC. Its translation: CASSSDRANLGDEQYF. V gene TRBV7-9 combines with J gene TRBJ2-7; 8 nucleotides line up with TRBD1. Germline CDR1 is SEHNR and CDR2 is FQNEAQ (reference sequence). The CDR3 consists of 16 residues. Germline trimming cut 4 bases from V and 5 bases from J; bases unmatched to any gene: 13.

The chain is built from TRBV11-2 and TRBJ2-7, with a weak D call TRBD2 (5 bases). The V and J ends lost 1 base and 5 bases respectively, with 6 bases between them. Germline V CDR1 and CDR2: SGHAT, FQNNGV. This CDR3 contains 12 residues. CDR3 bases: TGTGCCAGCAGCTTAGTCGGGGACGAGCAGTACTTC. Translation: CASSLVGDEQYF.

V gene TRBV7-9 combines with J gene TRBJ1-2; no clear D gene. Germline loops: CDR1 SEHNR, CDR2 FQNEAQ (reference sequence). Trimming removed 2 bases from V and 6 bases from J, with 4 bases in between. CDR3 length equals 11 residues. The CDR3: CASSLRDGYTF. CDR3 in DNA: TGTGCCAGCAGCTTAAGGGATGGCTACACCTTC.

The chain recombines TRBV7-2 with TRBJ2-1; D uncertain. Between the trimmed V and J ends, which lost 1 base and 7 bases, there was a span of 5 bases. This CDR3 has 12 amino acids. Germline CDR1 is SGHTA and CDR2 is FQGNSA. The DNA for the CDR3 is TGTGCCAGCAGCTTAGTTCTGAATGAGCAGTTCTTC. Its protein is CASSLVLNEQFF.

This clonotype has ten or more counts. CDR3 residues: CASSFLGGETQYF. The CDR3 nucleotides are TGTGCCAGCAGCTTCCTGGGAGGAGAGACCCAGTACTTC. The V call is TRBV11-2, the J call TRBJ2-5; D is perhaps TRBD2 (6 bases). The V and J ends lost 3 bases and 4 bases respectively, with 9 bases between them. The CDR3 spans 13 residues. Germline V lookup: CDR1 SGHAT, CDR2 FQNNGV. The whole variable domain, remainder taken from reference TRBV11-2 and TRBJ2-5, is EAGVAQSPRYKIIEKRQSVAFWCNPISGHATLYWYQQILGQGPKLLIQFQNNGVVDDSQLPKDRFSAERLKGVDSTLKIQPAKLEDSAVYLCASSFLGGETQYFGPGTRLLVL.

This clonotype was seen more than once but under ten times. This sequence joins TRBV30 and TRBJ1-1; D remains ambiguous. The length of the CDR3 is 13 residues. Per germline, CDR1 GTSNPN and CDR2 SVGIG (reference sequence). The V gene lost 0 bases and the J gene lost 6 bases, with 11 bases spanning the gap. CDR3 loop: CAWSVGSQPEAFF. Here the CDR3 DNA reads TGTGCCTGGAGTGTAGGGTCGCAGCCTGAAGCTTTCTTT.

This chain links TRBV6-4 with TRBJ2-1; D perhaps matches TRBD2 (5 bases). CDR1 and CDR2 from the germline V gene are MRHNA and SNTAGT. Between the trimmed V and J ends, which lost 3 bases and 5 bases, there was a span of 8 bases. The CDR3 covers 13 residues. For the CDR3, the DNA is TGTGCCAGCAGTGAGAGGGCGCACAATGAGCAGTTCTTC. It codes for CASSERAHNEQFF.

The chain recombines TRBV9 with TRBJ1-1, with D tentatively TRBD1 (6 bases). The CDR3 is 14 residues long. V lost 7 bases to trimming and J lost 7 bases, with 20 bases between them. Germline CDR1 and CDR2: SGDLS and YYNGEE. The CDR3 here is CASSPLGTTIEAFF. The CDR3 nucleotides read TGTGCCAGCTCTCCCCTAGGGACAACGATTGAAGCTTTCTTT.

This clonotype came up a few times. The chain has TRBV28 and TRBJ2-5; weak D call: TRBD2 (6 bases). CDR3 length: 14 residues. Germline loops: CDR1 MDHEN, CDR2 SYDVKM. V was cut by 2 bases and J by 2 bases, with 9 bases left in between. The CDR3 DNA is TGTGCCAGCAGTTTAAGGACTAAGCAAGAGACCCAGTACTTC. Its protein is CASSLRTKQETQYF.

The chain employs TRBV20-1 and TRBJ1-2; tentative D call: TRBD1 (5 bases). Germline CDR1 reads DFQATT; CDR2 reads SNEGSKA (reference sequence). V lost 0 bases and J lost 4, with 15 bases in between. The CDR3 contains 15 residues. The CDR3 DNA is TGCAGTGCTAGAGACACAGGTGGAAATAGCTATGGCTACACCTTC. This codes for CSARDTGGNSYGYTF.

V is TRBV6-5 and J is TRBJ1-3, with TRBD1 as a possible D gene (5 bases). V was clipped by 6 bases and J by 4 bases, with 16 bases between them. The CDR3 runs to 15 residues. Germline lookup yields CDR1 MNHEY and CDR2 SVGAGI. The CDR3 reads CASSSLGAGGNTIYF. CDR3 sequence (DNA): TGTGCCAGCAGCTCCCTTGGGGCCGGAGGAAACACCATATATTTT.

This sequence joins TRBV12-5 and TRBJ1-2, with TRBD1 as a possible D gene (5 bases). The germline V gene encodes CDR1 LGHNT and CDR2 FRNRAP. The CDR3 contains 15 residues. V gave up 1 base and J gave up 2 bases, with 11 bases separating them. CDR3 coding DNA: TGTGCTAGTGGTTTGGGACAGCCCCTGAACTATGGCTACACCTTC. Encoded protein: CASGLGQPLNYGYTF.

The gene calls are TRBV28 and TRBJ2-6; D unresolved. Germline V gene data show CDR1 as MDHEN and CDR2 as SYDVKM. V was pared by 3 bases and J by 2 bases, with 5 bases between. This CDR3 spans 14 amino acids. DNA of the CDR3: TGTGCCAGCAGTTTGTTTCCTGGGGCCAACGTCCTGACTTTC. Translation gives CASSLFPGANVLTF.

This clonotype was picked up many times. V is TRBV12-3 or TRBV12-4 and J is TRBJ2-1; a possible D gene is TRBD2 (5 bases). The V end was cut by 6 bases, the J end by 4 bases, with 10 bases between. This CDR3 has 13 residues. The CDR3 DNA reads TGTGCCAGCAGCACCGGGGTGTACAATGAGCAGTTCTTC. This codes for CASSTGVYNEQFF.

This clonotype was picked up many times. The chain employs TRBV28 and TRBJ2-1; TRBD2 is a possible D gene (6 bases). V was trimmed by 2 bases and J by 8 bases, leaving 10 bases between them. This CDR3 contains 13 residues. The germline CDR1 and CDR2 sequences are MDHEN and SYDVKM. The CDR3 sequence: CASSLGGSDEQFF. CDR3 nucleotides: TGTGCCAGCAGTTTAGGGGGGTCGGATGAGCAGTTCTTC.

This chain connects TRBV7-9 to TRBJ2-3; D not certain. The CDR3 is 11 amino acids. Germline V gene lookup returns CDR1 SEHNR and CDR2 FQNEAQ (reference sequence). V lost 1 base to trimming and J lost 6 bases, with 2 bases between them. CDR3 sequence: CASSLVDTQYF. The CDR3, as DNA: TGTGCCAGCAGCTTAGTCGATACGCAGTATTTT.

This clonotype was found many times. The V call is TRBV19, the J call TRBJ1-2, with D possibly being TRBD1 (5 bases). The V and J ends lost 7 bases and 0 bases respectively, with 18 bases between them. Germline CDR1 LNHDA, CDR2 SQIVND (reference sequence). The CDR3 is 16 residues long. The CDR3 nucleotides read TGTGCCAGTACTAAAACCGGGACTTTCCCTAACTATGGCTACACCTTC. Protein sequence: CASTKTGTFPNYGYTF.

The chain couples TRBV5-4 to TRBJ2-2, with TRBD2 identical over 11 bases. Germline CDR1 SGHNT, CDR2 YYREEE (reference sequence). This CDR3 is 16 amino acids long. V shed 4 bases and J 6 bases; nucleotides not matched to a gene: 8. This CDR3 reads CASSKRLAGSPGELFF. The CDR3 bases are TGTGCCAGCAGCAAAAGACTAGCGGGGAGCCCCGGGGAGCTGTTTTTT.

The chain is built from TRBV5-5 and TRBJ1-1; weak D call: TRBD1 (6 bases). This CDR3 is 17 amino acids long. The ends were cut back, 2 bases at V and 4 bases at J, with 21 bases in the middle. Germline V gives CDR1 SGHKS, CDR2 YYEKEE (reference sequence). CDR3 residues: CASSFGWGPGRSTEAFF. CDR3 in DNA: TGTGCCAGCAGCTTTGGGTGGGGGCCAGGACGGAGCACTGAAGCTTTCTTT.